This record covers a single T cell receptor (beta chain). Other DNA sequences in the same sample also yield this CDR3. Germline V gene sequence: CDR1 SGHAT, CDR2 FQNNGV. The ends lost 2 bases at V and 7 bases at J; junction bases unmatched: 7. The CDR3 contains 15 residues. Here immunoSEQ multiplex PCR was the method, and the copy in TCRdb shows in-frame clones only, minus some. The table records roughly 53,000 clones, 85% to 90% of them present only once. The data stem from a study of blood T cell repertoires in COVID-19. As for the study in general: Specimens from acute and convalescent COVID-19 originated in the United States, Italy and Spain.

The source is a man aged 40-49 years with active COVID-19. This chain links TRBV11-2 with TRBJ1-2; 10 bases are a match to TRBD1. The sequenced sample consisted of peripheral blood. CDR3 sequence (DNA): TGTGCCAGCAGCTTAATCGGGACAGGGGTGGGTGGCTACACCTTC. Its translation is CASSLIGTGVGGYTF.